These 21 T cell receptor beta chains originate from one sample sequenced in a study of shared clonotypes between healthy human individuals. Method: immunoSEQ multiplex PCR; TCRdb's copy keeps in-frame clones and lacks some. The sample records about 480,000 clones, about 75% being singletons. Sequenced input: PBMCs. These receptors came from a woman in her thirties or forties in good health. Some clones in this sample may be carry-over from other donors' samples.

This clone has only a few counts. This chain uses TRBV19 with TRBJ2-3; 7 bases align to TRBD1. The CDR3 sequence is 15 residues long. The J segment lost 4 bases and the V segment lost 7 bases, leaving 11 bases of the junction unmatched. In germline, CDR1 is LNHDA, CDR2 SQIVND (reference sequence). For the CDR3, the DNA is TGTGCCAGTACCGCCTACAGACAGGGCTCAGATACGCAGTATTTT. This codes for CASTAYRQGSDTQYF. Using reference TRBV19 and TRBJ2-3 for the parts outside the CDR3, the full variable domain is DGGITQSPKYLFRKEGQNVTLSCEQNLNHDAMYWYRQDPGQGLRLIYYSQIVNDFQKGDIAEGYSVSREKKESFPLTVTSAQKNPTAFYLCASTAYRQGSDTQYFGPGTRLTVL.

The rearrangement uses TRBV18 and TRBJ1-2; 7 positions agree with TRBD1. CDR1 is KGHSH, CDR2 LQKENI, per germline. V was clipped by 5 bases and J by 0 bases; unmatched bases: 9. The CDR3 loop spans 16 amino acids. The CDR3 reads CASSGGTANSNYGYTF. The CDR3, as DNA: TGTGCCAGCTCAGGTGGGACAGCCAACTCTAACTATGGCTACACCTTC. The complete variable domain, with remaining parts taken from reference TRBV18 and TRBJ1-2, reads NAGVMQNPRHLVRRRGQEARLRCSPMKGHSHVYWYRQLPEEGLKFMVYLQKENIIDESGMPKERFSAEFPKEGPSILRIQQVVRGDSAAYFCASSGGTANSNYGYTFGSGTRLTVV.

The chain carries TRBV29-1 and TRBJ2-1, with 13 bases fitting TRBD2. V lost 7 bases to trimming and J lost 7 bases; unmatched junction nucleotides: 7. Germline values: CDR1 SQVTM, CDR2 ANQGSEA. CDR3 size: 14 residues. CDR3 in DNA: TGCAGCGGAGGTAGGACTAGCGGGAGTAATGAGCAGTTCTTC. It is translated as CSGGRTSGSNEQFF.

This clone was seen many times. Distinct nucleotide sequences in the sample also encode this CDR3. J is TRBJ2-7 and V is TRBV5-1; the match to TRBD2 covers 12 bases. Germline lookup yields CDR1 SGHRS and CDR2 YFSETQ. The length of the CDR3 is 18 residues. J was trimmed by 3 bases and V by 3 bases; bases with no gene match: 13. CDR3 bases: TGCGCCAGCAGCTCGGCGGGACTAGCGGGTCAACTCGTCTACGAGCAGTACTTC. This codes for CASSSAGLAGQLVYEQYF.

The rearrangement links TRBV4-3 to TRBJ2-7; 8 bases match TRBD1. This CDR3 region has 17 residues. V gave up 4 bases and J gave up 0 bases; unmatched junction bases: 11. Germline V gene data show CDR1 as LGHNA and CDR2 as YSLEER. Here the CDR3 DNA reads TGCGCCAGCAGCCCAGACAGGGGCGGCCTCAGCTCCTACGAGCAGTACTTC. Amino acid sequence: CASSPDRGGLSSYEQYF.

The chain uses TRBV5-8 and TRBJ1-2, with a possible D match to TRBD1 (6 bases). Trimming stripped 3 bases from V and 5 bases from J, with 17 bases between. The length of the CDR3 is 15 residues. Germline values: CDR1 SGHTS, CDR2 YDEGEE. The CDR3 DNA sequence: TGTGCCAGCAGCTCAGGGGTTCGGACAACATATGGCTACACCTTC. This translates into CASSSGVRTTYGYTF.

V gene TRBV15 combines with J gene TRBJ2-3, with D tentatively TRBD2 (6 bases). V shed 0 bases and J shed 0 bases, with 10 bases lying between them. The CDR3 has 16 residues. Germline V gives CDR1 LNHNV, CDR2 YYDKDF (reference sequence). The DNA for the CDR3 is TGTGCCACCAGCAGAGATCGCGGGGAAAGCACAGATACGCAGTATTTT. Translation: CATSRDRGESTDTQYF.

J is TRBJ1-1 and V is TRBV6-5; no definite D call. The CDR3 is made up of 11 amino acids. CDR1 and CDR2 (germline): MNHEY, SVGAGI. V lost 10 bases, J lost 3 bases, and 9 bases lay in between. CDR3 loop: CATARDTEAFF. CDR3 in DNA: TGTGCCACTGCTAGGGACACTGAAGCTTTCTTT.

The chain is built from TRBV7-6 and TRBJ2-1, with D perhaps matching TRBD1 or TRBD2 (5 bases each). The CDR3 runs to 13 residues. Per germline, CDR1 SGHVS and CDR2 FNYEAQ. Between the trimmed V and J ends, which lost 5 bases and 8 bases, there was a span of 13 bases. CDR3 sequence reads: CASSRSQGDEQFF. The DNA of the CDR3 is TGTGCCAGCAGCCGAAGCCAGGGAGATGAGCAGTTCTTC.

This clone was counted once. The CDR3 DNA reads TGTGCCAGCAGACCCCCGGGACGCTCATATGAAAAACTGTTTTTT. Protein product: CASRPPGRSYEKLFF. V usage is TRBV2 and J usage is TRBJ1-4, with TRBD1 as a possible D gene (5 bases). Germline V gives CDR1 SNHLY, CDR2 FYNNEI. The CDR3 is 15 amino acids. Trimming cost V 6 bases and J 6 bases, with 17 bases left between them.

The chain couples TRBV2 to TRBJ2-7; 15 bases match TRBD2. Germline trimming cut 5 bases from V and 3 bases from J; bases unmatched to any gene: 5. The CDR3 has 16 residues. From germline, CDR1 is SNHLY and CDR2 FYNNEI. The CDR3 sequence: CASSTGTSGRSYEQYF. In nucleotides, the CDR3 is TGTGCCAGCAGTACCGGGACTAGCGGGAGGAGCTACGAGCAGTACTTC.

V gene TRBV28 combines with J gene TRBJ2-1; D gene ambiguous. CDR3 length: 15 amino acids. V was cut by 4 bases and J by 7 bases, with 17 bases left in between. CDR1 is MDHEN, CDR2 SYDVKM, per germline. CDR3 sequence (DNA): TGTGCCAGCAGTTCCGGTGGGTACAGCGATAATGAGCAGTTCTTC. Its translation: CASSSGGYSDNEQFF.

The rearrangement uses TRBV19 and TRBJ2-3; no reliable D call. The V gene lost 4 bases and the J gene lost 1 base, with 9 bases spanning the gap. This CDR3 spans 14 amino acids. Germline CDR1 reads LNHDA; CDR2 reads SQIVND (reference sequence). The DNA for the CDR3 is TGTGCCAGTAGTACTGATTGGGGCACAGATACGCAGTATTTT. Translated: CASSTDWGTDTQYF.

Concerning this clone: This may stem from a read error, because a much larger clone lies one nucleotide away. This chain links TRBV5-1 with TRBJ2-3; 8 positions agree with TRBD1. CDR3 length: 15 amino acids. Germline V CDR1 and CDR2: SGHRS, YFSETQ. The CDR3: CARRYTGQGPDTQYF. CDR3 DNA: TGCGCCCGCAGATACACCGGACAGGGCCCAGATACGCAGTATTTT.

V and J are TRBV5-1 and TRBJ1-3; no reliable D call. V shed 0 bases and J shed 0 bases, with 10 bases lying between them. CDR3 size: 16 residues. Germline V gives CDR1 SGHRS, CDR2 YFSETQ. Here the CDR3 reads CASSLAGSSSGNTIYF. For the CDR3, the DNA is TGCGCCAGCAGCTTGGCCGGGTCCTCCTCTGGAAACACCATATATTTT.

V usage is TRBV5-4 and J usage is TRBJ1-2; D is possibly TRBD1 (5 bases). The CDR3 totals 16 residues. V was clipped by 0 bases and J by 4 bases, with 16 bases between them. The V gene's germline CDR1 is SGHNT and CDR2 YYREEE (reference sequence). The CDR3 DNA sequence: TGTGCCAGCAGCTTGGGATGGGCGTCGGGGGGCTATGGCTACACCTTC. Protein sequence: CASSLGWASGGYGYTF.

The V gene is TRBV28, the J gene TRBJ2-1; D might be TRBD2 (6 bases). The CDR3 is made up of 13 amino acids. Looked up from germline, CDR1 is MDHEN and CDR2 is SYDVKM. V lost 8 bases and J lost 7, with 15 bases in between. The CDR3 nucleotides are TGTGCCAGCCGGGACTTAGGTCGTAATGAGCAGTTCTTC. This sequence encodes CASRDLGRNEQFF.

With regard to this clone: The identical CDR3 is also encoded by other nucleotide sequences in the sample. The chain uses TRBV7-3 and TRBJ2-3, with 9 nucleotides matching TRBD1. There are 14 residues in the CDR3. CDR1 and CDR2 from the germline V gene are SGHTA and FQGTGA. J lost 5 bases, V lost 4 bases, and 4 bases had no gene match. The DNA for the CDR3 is TGTGCCAGCAGCTCCACAGGGGGCCAAGATACGCAGTATTTT. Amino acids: CASSSTGGQDTQYF.

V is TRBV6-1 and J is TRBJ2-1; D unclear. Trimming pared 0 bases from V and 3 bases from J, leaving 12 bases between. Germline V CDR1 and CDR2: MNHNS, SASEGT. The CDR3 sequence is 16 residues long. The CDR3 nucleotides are TGTGCCAGCAGTGAAGCGCCCCGGCCAGACTACAATGAGCAGTTCTTC. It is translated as CASSEAPRPDYNEQFF.

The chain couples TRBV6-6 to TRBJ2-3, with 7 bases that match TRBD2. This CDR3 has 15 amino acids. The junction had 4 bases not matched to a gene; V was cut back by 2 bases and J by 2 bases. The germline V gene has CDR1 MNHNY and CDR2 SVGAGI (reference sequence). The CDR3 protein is CASSYGAGDTDTQYF. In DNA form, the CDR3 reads TGTGCCAGCAGTTACGGTGCGGGAGACACAGATACGCAGTATTTT.

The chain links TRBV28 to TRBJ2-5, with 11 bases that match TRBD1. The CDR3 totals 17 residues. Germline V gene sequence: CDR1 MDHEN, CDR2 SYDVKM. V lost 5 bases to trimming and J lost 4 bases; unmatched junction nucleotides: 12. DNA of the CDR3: TGTGCCAGCAGTGGCCTAACCGGGACAGGGGGTTTAGAGACCCAGTACTTC. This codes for CASSGLTGTGGLETQYF.